These T cell receptor beta chains were read from a single sample in a study of CD8 T cells in ankylosing spondylitis. Via MiXCR, TCRdb re-called the 5' RACE reads, giving one row per CDR3 protein. The sample lists approximately 350,000 distinct CDR3 sequences; roughly 22% were seen once. The sample was blood, either unsorted or a sorted T cell fraction (not recorded which). The receptors here all came from a male donor with ankylosing spondylitis or in good health (not recorded which). Each CDR3 is given with its conserved first and last residue. D genes are given only for firm matches. Size values are once, few and many counts, or a class for expanded clones, and some rows have none.

cdr3_aa,cdr3_nt,v_call,j_call,cdr3_length,clone_size,d_call
CASSSRQGGRHNEQFF,TGTGCCAGCAGCTCCCGACAGGGTGGACGACACAATGAGCAGTTCTTC,TRBV11-2,TRBJ2-1,16,NA,TRBD1
CASRLGPTEAFF,TGTGCCAGCAGACTCGGACCGACTGAAGCTTTCTTT,TRBV6-6,TRBJ1-1,12,NA,NA
CATSDSEFLAGDTDTQYF,TGTGCCACCAGTGACTCCGAGTTCCTAGCGGGGGACACAGATACGCAGTATTTT,TRBV24-1,TRBJ2-3,18,NA,TRBD2
CASSFTQGYTEAFF,TGTGCCAGCAGTTTCACTCAGGGATACACTGAAGCTTTCTTT,TRBV27,TRBJ1-1,14,few,NA
CSAPTSGSYNEQFF,TGCAGCGCTCCGACTAGCGGCTCCTACAATGAGCAGTTCTTC,TRBV29-1,TRBJ2-1,14,few,TRBD2
CASSFGGWTQQETQYF,TGTGCCAGCAGCTTTGGGGGTTGGACACAACAAGAGACCCAGTACTTC,TRBV11-1,TRBJ2-5,16,few,NA
CASRYTGDLSYEQYF,TGTGCCAGCAGATATACAGGGGACCTCTCCTACGAGCAGTACTTC,TRBV7-9,TRBJ2-7,15,NA,TRBD1
CASSDTTDTQYF,TGTGCCAGCAGCGATACCACAGATACGCAGTATTTT,TRBV11-2,TRBJ2-3,12,few,NA
CASTPRGAGDNEQFF,TGTGCCAGCACCCCCCGGGGCGCGGGCGACAATGAGCAGTTCTTC,TRBV7-9,TRBJ2-1,15,few,NA
CASRGVGANVLTF,TGTGCCAGCAGGGGAGTTGGGGCCAACGTCCTGACTTTC,TRBV7-2,TRBJ2-6,13,few,NA
CSVGTSGGNEQFF,TGCAGCGTAGGGACTAGCGGGGGCAATGAGCAGTTCTTC,TRBV29-1,TRBJ2-1,13,NA,TRBD2
CASSPLTAIGGETQYF,TGTGCCAGCAGTCCCCTGACAGCTATAGGGGGAGAGACCCAGTACTTC,TRBV27,TRBJ2-5,16,few,NA
CASSLASLAAYNEQFF,TGTGCCAGCAGTTTAGCCTCTCTAGCGGCCTACAATGAGCAGTTCTTC,TRBV27,TRBJ2-1,16,NA,TRBD2
CASSESRVRPDTQYF,TGTGCCAGCAGTGAGTCGAGGGTCCGCCCAGATACGCAGTATTTT,TRBV2,TRBJ2-3,15,NA,NA
CASSLPDEGQSLEETQYF,TGTGCCAGCAGCTTACCTGATGAGGGGCAGTCCCTAGAAGAGACCCAGTACTTC,TRBV11-1,TRBJ2-5,18,few,NA
CASTASSGEETQYF,TGTGCCAGCACCGCAAGTAGCGGAGAAGAGACCCAGTACTTC,TRBV28,TRBJ2-5,14,NA,NA
CASSQGAGGYTF,TGCGCCAGCAGCCAAGGCGCGGGGGGCTACACCTTC,TRBV4-1,TRBJ1-2,12,few,NA
CASSSGSSGANVLTF,TGTGCCAGCAGTTCAGGGTCCTCTGGGGCCAACGTCCTGACTTTC,TRBV12-3/TRBV12-4,TRBJ2-6,15,few,NA
CASRERGGVHEQYF,TGTGCCAGCAGGGAGCGGGGGGGCGTCCACGAGCAGTACTTC,TRBV27,TRBJ2-7,14,few,TRBD2
CASSSWTDGNTIYF,TGTGCCAGTAGTTCTTGGACCGATGGAAACACCATATATTTT,TRBV19,TRBJ1-3,14,NA,NA
CASKVGVWNEQFF,TGTGCCAGCAAAGTGGGAGTATGGAATGAGCAGTTCTTC,TRBV2,TRBJ2-1,13,few,NA
CAVRGQLNTEAFF,TGTGCCGTCCGCGGGCAGTTGAACACTGAAGCTTTCTTT,TRBV28,TRBJ1-1,13,NA,NA
CASSPRAETGEETQYF,TGTGCCAGCAGTCCCCGAGCCGAGACAGGGGAGGAGACCCAGTACTTC,TRBV12-3/TRBV12-4,TRBJ2-5,16,many,TRBD1
CASSPGSVAGEYEQYF,TGTGCCAGCAGCCCGGGATCCGTAGCAGGGGAGTACGAGCAGTACTTC,TRBV4-2,TRBJ2-7,16,NA,NA
CASSPYGVLEQYF,TGTGCCAGCAGCCCGTACGGGGTACTCGAGCAGTACTTC,TRBV7-9,TRBJ2-7,13,few,NA
CASTSPAEQGGEAFF,TGTGCCAGCACCTCACCGGCGGAGCAGGGCGGTGAAGCTTTCTTT,TRBV12-3/TRBV12-4,TRBJ1-1,15,NA,NA
CASSFLLPRGTEAFF,TGTGCCAGCAGTTTCTTACTACCACGAGGCACTGAAGCTTTCTTT,TRBV12-3/TRBV12-4,TRBJ1-1,15,NA,NA
CASSWTGTDTQYF,TGTGCCAGCAGCTGGACAGGGACCGATACGCAGTATTTT,TRBV6-1,TRBJ2-3,13,few,TRBD1
CASSFSESGELFF,TGTGCCAGCAGCTTCAGTGAATCCGGGGAGCTGTTTTTT,TRBV5-5,TRBJ2-2,13,few,NA
CSAREAGAYEQYF,TGCAGTGCTAGAGAAGCGGGGGCTTACGAGCAGTACTTC,TRBV20-1,TRBJ2-7,13,NA,TRBD2
CARRTEQETQYF,TGTGCCAGAAGAACAGAGCAAGAGACCCAGTACTTC,TRBV2,TRBJ2-5,12,NA,NA
CSVGGTGSSYEQYF,TGCAGCGTTGGTGGGACGGGAAGCTCCTACGAGCAGTACTTC,TRBV29-1,TRBJ2-7,14,NA,NA
CSVVEGSGELFF,TGCAGCGTTGTCGAAGGGTCCGGGGAGCTGTTTTTT,TRBV29-1,TRBJ2-2,12,few,NA
CASSLDPFGNEQYF,TGCGCCAGCAGCCTCGACCCCTTTGGGAACGAGCAGTACTTC,TRBV10-2,TRBJ2-7,14,NA,NA
CSVEGDRALREQYF,TGCAGCGTTGAGGGGGACAGGGCCCTTCGGGAGCAGTACTTC,TRBV29-1,TRBJ2-7,14,few,TRBD1
CAWTDKTGGYNEQFF,TGTGCCTGGACTGATAAGACAGGGGGCTACAATGAGCAGTTCTTC,TRBV30,TRBJ2-1,15,NA,TRBD1
CSAGTAYEQYF,TGCAGCGCTGGGACAGCCTACGAGCAGTACTTC,TRBV29-1,TRBJ2-7,11,many,TRBD1
CASSRLAGGDTQYF,TGTGCCAGCAGTAGACTAGCGGGGGGAGATACGCAGTATTTT,TRBV27,TRBJ2-3,14,few,TRBD2
CASSMDRGLETQYF,TGTGCCAGCAGCATGGACAGGGGGCTTGAGACCCAGTACTTC,TRBV21-1,TRBJ2-5,14,few,NA
CASSGTGGSRPQHF,TGTGCCAGCAGCGGGACAGGCGGGTCTCGGCCCCAGCATTTT,TRBV28,TRBJ1-5,14,few,TRBD1
CSVNSRGGPYGYTF,TGCAGCGTCAATTCCAGGGGAGGCCCCTATGGCTACACCTTC,TRBV29-1,TRBJ1-2,14,few,NA
CASSLDPPYEQYF,TGTGCCAGCAGCTTAGACCCACCTTACGAGCAGTACTTC,TRBV11-2,TRBJ2-7,13,many,NA
CASSLARVRTEAFF,TGTGCCAGCAGCTTAGCCCGGGTTAGGACTGAAGCTTTCTTT,TRBV7-9,TRBJ1-1,14,few,NA
CASSQGQQPYEQYF,TGCGCCAGCAGCCAAGGGCAACAGCCCTACGAGCAGTACTTC,TRBV4-1,TRBJ2-7,14,few,NA
CAWSWGRGLTDTQYF,TGTGCCTGGAGTTGGGGCAGGGGGCTTACAGATACGCAGTATTTT,TRBV30,TRBJ2-3,15,NA,TRBD1
CASNRPGGGDEQYF,TGTGCCAGCAACCGTCCGGGGGGTGGAGACGAGCAGTACTTC,TRBV11-2,TRBJ2-7,14,NA,TRBD2
CSVEGGVNQGEVDEQYF,TGCAGCGTTGAAGGGGGAGTGAACCAGGGGGAGGTAGACGAGCAGTACTTC,TRBV29-1,TRBJ2-7,17,few,NA
CSASALAGGTDTQYF,TGCAGTGCTAGTGCACTAGCGGGAGGCACAGATACGCAGTATTTT,TRBV20-1,TRBJ2-3,15,few,TRBD2
CASSLTTGFNEQFF,TGTGCCAGCAGCTTAACGACAGGGTTTAATGAGCAGTTCTTC,TRBV7-2,TRBJ2-1,14,NA,TRBD1
CASRLTSGSYEQYF,TGTGCCAGCAGACTGACTAGCGGCTCCTACGAGCAGTACTTC,TRBV12-3/TRBV12-4,TRBJ2-7,14,NA,TRBD2
CASSPDGGAWGNTIYF,TGTGCCAGCAGCCCCGATGGGGGGGCGTGGGGAAACACCATATATTTT,TRBV7-2,TRBJ1-3,16,few,NA